Each of the 20 T cell receptor beta chains below was sequenced from the same sample in a study of cytomegalovirus exposure and HLA in healthy donors (dated by TCRdb to between 2016 and 2019). The method was the immunoSEQ multiplex PCR assay. TCRdb limited this immuneACCESS table to in-frame rearrangements with V and J called. A share of clones is missing; checked studies link under half to unresolved V genes, and the rest is unexplained. Within this sample are approximately 200,000 clones, with about 79% of them counted one time only. The ten largest clones represent roughly 13% of the sample. Sequenced sample: PBMCs. Source of these receptors: a woman in her twenties or thirties in good health and CMV-seropositive.

V gene TRBV7-6 combines with J gene TRBJ1-1, with D unresolved. V was shortened by 5 bases and J by 5 bases, with 12 bases between the two germline ends. The CDR3 covers 13 residues. Germline V gives CDR1 SGHVS, CDR2 FNYEAQ. This CDR3 reads CASSALRGTEAFF. The CDR3 DNA follows: TGTGCCAGCAGCGCCCTCCGGGGAACTGAAGCTTTCTTT.

Here the CDR3 reads CASSLSLTRTNEKLFF. CDR3 DNA sequence: TGTGCCAGCAGCTTATCCCTTACCAGAACTAATGAAAAACTGTTTTTT. The gene calls are TRBV11-2 and TRBJ1-4; D ambiguous. The CDR3 consists of 16 residues. V was shortened by 2 bases and J by 1 base, with 11 bases between the two germline ends. Germline V CDR1 and CDR2: SGHAT, FQNNGV.

This clone was seen more than once but under ten times. The rearrangement uses TRBV4-1 and TRBJ2-3, with D possibly matching TRBD1 (6 bases). The V gene lost 7 bases and the J gene lost 6 bases, with 17 bases spanning the gap. Looked up from germline, CDR1 is MGHRA and CDR2 is YSYEKL. The CDR3 has 14 amino acids. The CDR3 nucleotides are TGCGCCAGCAATGGGGGCGGGCTGGGGGATACGCAGTATTTT. Translating gives CASNGGGLGDTQYF.

The chain recombines TRBV19 with TRBJ2-7; tentatively, D is TRBD2 (6 bases). The CDR3 loop spans 13 amino acids. Germline V lookup: CDR1 LNHDA, CDR2 SQIVND (reference sequence). V shed 8 bases and J shed 1 base, with 12 bases lying between them. CDR3: CASAHGRSYEQYF. CDR3 DNA sequence: TGTGCCAGTGCACACGGGAGATCCTACGAGCAGTACTTC.

The CDR3 sequence is CASSLNSYGYTF. CDR3 bases: TGCGCCAGCAGCTTGAACAGCTATGGCTACACCTTC. This chain joins TRBV5-1 and TRBJ1-2; no reliable D call. The CDR3 spans 12 residues. V was clipped by 1 base and J by 4 bases, with 5 bases between them. In germline, CDR1 is SGHRS, CDR2 YFSETQ.

The rearrangement joins TRBV7-2 to TRBJ2-1; D may be TRBD2 (5 bases). Per the germline V gene, CDR1 is SGHTA and CDR2 is FQGNSA. The V gene lost 1 base and the J gene lost 4 bases, with 14 bases spanning the gap. The CDR3 extends over 16 amino acids. CDR3 coding DNA: TGTGCCAGCAGCTTAGGGTTTAGCGTGGGATACAATGAGCAGTTCTTC. Translation gives CASSLGFSVGYNEQFF.

The chain has TRBV7-2 and TRBJ2-7, with 8 bases aligning to TRBD2. The CDR3 is made up of 14 amino acids. Germline CDR1 and CDR2: SGHTA and FQGNSA. The V segment lost 8 bases and the J segment 6 bases; nucleotides outside the gene matches: 12. The CDR3 protein is CASDSGNPPGEQYF. As DNA, the CDR3 is TGTGCCAGCGATAGCGGGAATCCGCCGGGCGAGCAGTACTTC. Full variable domain (outside the CDR3, taken from reference TRBV7-2 and TRBJ2-7): GAGVSQSPSNKVTEKGKDVELRCDPISGHTALYWYRQSLGQGLEFLIYFQGNSAPDKSGLPSDRFSAERTGGSVSTLTIQRTQQEDSAVYLCASDSGNPPGEQYFGPGTRLTVT.

The chain combines TRBV19 with TRBJ1-2, with a tentative D call TRBD1 (5 bases). The germline V gene has CDR1 LNHDA and CDR2 SQIVND (reference sequence). V was shortened by 8 bases and J by 0 bases, with 16 bases between the two germline ends. The CDR3 totals 15 residues. The CDR3, as DNA: TGTGCCAGTTCTCCTACGACAGCAGCTAACTATGGCTACACCTTC. This gives the protein CASSPTTAANYGYTF.

In this sample, this clone turned up once. This chain links TRBV11-3 with TRBJ1-1; no reliable D call. Per the germline V gene, CDR1 is SGHNT and CDR2 is YENEEA. The CDR3 consists of 13 residues. Trimming left V 5 bases short and J 1 base short, with 8 bases between. CDR3 nucleotides: TGTGCCAGCAGCGAGCATGGGAACACTGAAGCTTTCTTT. This codes for CASSEHGNTEAFF.

This clone was seen many times. The genes are TRBV27 and TRBJ2-1; TRBD1 matches at 7 bases. CDR1 and CDR2 (germline): MNHEY, SMNVEV (reference sequence). Trimming took 9 bases from V and 3 from J; bases not matched to a gene: 5. The CDR3 runs to 13 residues. CDR3 sequence (DNA): TGTGCCAGTGGACAGGCCGACTACAATGAGCAGTTCTTC. The encoded protein is CASGQADYNEQFF.

CDR3 in amino acids: CASRRMVNTEAFF. CDR3 coding DNA: TGTGCCAGCCGGAGGATGGTGAACACTGAAGCTTTCTTT. The genes are TRBV14 and TRBJ1-1; D ambiguous. With 8 bases removed from V and 0 bases from J, the gap between germline ends came to 10 bases. From germline, CDR1 is SGHDN and CDR2 FVKESK. The CDR3 contains 13 residues.

CDR3 sequence (DNA): TGTGCCAGCAGTTCCAGCTCCTACGAGCAGTACTTC. Translating it yields CASSSSSYEQYF. The gene calls are TRBV6-1 and TRBJ2-7; no clear D. This CDR3 is 12 amino acids long. V lost 5 bases and J lost 0, with 5 bases in between. The germline CDR1 and CDR2 sequences are MNHNS and SASEGT.

The chain uses TRBV28 and TRBJ2-2; tentatively, D is TRBD2 (6 bases). V was shortened by 6 bases and J by 7 bases, with 15 bases between the two germline ends. Per the germline V gene, CDR1 is MDHEN and CDR2 is SYDVKM. The CDR3 is 14 amino acids. CDR3 residues: CASSTFPSDGELFF. CDR3 DNA: TGTGCCAGCAGCACTTTTCCTAGCGACGGGGAGCTGTTTTTT.

This clone was seen once. The chain has TRBV2 and TRBJ2-1, with TRBD2 matching 8 bases. This CDR3 is 15 amino acids long. CDR1 SNHLY and CDR2 FYNNEI come from the germline V gene. V was pared by 7 bases and J by 8 bases, with 13 bases of the junction left unmatched. The CDR3 DNA reads TGTGCCAGCAAGGCTGGGAGCGGGAGAATCGATGAGCAGTTCTTC. Translating gives CASKAGSGRIDEQFF.

The rearrangement uses TRBV5-4 and TRBJ2-1, with TRBD2 matching over 7 bases. The CDR3 runs to 14 residues. The V segment lost 10 bases and the J segment 7 bases; nucleotides outside the gene matches: 14. The germline V gene encodes CDR1 SGHNT and CDR2 YYREEE (reference sequence). CDR3 DNA sequence: TGTGCCGGTACGCGGGAGCTCCATGGAAATGAGCAGTTCTTC. Translated, it gives CAGTRELHGNEQFF.

This clone was seen a single time. This rearrangement joins TRBV6-1 to TRBJ2-7, with 7 positions matching TRBD2. The germline gives CDR1 MNHNS, CDR2 SASEGT. The CDR3 runs to 13 residues. J gave up 5 bases and V 6 bases, and 7 bases lay outside the gene matches. As DNA, the CDR3 is TGTGCCAGCAGCTACGGACTAGGGAACGAGCAGTACTTC. Its translation: CASSYGLGNEQYF.

The count of this clone is one. V gene TRBV7-9 combines with J gene TRBJ1-1; a possible D gene is TRBD1 (5 bases). From germline, CDR1 is SEHNR and CDR2 FQNEAQ (reference sequence). Trimming removed 6 bases from V and 4 bases from J, with 15 bases in between. CDR3 length: 14 amino acids. The CDR3 here is CASRWIAGRTEAFF. In nucleotides, the CDR3 is TGTGCCAGCAGGTGGATTGCAGGGCGCACTGAAGCTTTCTTT.

The chain uses TRBV18 and TRBJ2-1; 8 positions agree with TRBD1. This CDR3 comprises 16 residues. V was clipped by 2 bases and J by 7 bases; unmatched bases: 10. Germline loops: CDR1 KGHSH, CDR2 LQKENI. The CDR3 nucleotides are TGTGCCAGCTCACCAGGCCCAGGGGGCGTTTCTAATGAGCAGTTCTTC. This translates into CASSPGPGGVSNEQFF.

This clone was found once. V is TRBV29-1 and J is TRBJ2-2; perhaps TRBD1 as D (7 bases). The CDR3 loop spans 13 amino acids. Germline-derived CDR1 and CDR2 are SQVTM and ANQGSEA. The V and J ends lost 4 bases and 7 bases respectively, with 13 bases between them. The chain's CDR3 is CSVGRGLNGELFF. CDR3 nucleotide sequence: TGCAGCGTTGGGAGGGGGCTGAACGGGGAGCTGTTTTTT.

This clone has a single count. This rearrangement joins TRBV5-6 to TRBJ2-7; 7 bases are a match to TRBD2. V dropped 1 base and J dropped 0; count of bases not matched to a gene: 13. This CDR3 region has 18 residues. Looked up from germline, CDR1 is SGHDT and CDR2 is YYEEEE. CDR3 nucleotide sequence: TGTGCCAGCAGCTTGCGGCGGTCGGGGCGGGGGAGCTCCTACGAGCAGTACTTC. Protein sequence: CASSLRRSGRGSSYEQYF.